A single sample is the source of the 14 T cell receptor beta chains below, sequenced in a study of T cell responses to AZD1222 COVID-19 vaccine (dated by TCRdb to the early 2020s). This specimen's time point label, interpreted: baseline before first vaccination. The treatment or condition label corresponds to: meningococcal conjugate vaccine given as trial control. The library was generated by the immunoSEQ multiplex PCR assay. TCRdb took this table from immuneACCESS and kept in-frame rearrangements with V and J called. Such tables lack part of the clones; where checked against another copy, unresolved V genes explain under half of the gap, and the rest is unexplained. The sample has about 100,000 clones on record, around 87% of them singletons. The leading ten clones occupy roughly 4.2% of the sample. Sequenced here: peripheral blood, sampled on day 0 of MenACWY control vaccination. Receptors were obtained from an adult in good health.

The rearrangement links TRBV4-3 to TRBJ2-5; 8 bases agree with TRBD1. Per germline, CDR1 LGHNA and CDR2 YSLEER. The V gene end was trimmed by 0 bases and the J gene end by 1 base; junction bases not matched to a gene: 4. CDR3 length equals 16 residues. The CDR3 here is CASSQDPGQGQETQYF. DNA of the CDR3: TGCGCCAGCAGCCAAGACCCAGGACAGGGCCAAGAGACCCAGTACTTC.

This clone was picked up a small number of times. The J gene is TRBJ1-1, the V gene TRBV5-1; 8 nucleotides agree with TRBD1. From germline, CDR1 is SGHRS and CDR2 YFSETQ. V lost 4 bases to trimming and J lost 6 bases; unmatched junction nucleotides: 8. The CDR3 is 14 residues long. The CDR3 sequence is CASSTWTGTSEAFF. CDR3 sequence (DNA): TGCGCCAGCAGCACGTGGACAGGGACTTCTGAAGCTTTCTTT.

The chain links TRBV11-2 to TRBJ2-7; perhaps TRBD1 as D (7 bases). V shed 5 bases and J shed 12 bases, with 14 bases lying between them. This CDR3 has 11 residues. Germline V gene lookup returns CDR1 SGHAT and CDR2 FQNNGV. CDR3 amino acids: CASSQGGTRYF. CDR3 nucleotide sequence: TGTGCCAGCAGCCAGGGGGGTACTCGGTACTTC.

V gene TRBV6-5 combines with J gene TRBJ1-4; 12 bases are a match to TRBD1. CDR1 is MNHEY and CDR2 is SVGAGI in the germline V gene. The CDR3 is made up of 14 amino acids. Unmatched junction bases numbered 7, after V lost 7 bases and J lost 10 bases. The CDR3 sequence: CASTRGQGAGKLFF. CDR3 nucleotide sequence: TGTGCCAGCACCCGGGGACAGGGGGCGGGAAAACTGTTTTTT.

Comments on this clone: The limits of the CDR3 on the DNA are not certain, so only TCRdb's listed CDR3 is given. This sequence joins TRBV6-2 or TRBV6-3 and TRBJ1-5. Germline CDR1 reads MNHEY; CDR2 reads SVGEGT. Inclusive of both ends, the CDR3 amounts to 19 amino acids. The CDR3 sequence: CASSSSGLSGVYSNQPQHF.

This chain uses TRBV9 with TRBJ2-6; the D gene is possibly TRBD1 (6 bases). V dropped 1 base and J dropped 1 base, with 12 bases sitting between them. The CDR3 loop spans 17 amino acids. Germline assignment: CDR1 SGDLS and CDR2 YYNGEE. CDR3 region: CASSVTVQGSGANVLTF. CDR3 coding DNA: TGTGCCAGCAGCGTAACCGTACAGGGATCTGGGGCCAACGTCCTGACTTTC. Combining the CDR3 with reference TRBV9 and TRBJ2-6 gives the whole variable domain DSGVTQTPKHLITATGQRVTLRCSPRSGDLSVYWYQQSLDQGLQFLIQYYNGEERAKGNILERFSAQQFPDLHSELNLSSLELGDSALYFCASSVTVQGSGANVLTFGAGSRLTVL.

This rearrangement joins TRBV28 to TRBJ2-7; D call uncertain. CDR3 length: 16 amino acids. Looked up from germline, CDR1 is MDHEN and CDR2 is SYDVKM. Trimming shortened V by 5 bases and J by 6 bases, and 23 bases separated the two germline ends. The CDR3 is CASSTRTGSVGSEQYF. CDR3 DNA: TGTGCCAGCAGTACCCGGACGGGTTCCGTGGGCTCCGAGCAGTACTTC. Complete variable domain (other parts from reference TRBV28 and TRBJ2-7): DVKVTQSSRYLVKRTGEKVFLECVQDMDHENMFWYRQDPGLGLRLIYFSYDVKMKEKGDIPEGYSVSREKKERFSLILESASTNQTSMYLCASSTRTGSVGSEQYFGPGTRLTVT.

The chain combines TRBV5-5 with TRBJ2-2, with D perhaps matching TRBD1 (6 bases). Trimming removed 3 bases from V and 4 bases from J, with 7 bases in between. This CDR3 is built from 13 residues. The germline gives CDR1 SGHKS, CDR2 YYEKEE (reference sequence). The CDR3: CASSWDTTGELFF. Here the CDR3 DNA reads TGTGCCAGCAGCTGGGACACCACCGGGGAGCTGTTTTTT. Full variable domain (rest looked up from reference TRBV5-5 and TRBJ2-2): DAGVTQSPTHLIKTRGQQVTLRCSPISGHKSVSWYQQVLGQGPQFIFQYYEKEERGRGNFPDRFSARQFPNYSSELNVNALLLGDSALYLCASSWDTTGELFFGEGSRLTVL.

For the CDR3, the DNA is TGTGCCAGTAGTATAGATGGGGGCAGAGAGACCCAGTACTTC. Amino acids: CASSIDGGRETQYF. V gene TRBV19 combines with J gene TRBJ2-5; a weak D match, TRBD1 (6 bases). CDR1 is LNHDA, CDR2 SQIVND, per germline (reference sequence). Deletions cut 0 bases from V and 4 bases from J, with 9 bases between. The CDR3 consists of 14 residues. Using reference TRBV19 and TRBJ2-5 for the parts outside the CDR3, the full variable domain is DGGITQSPKYLFRKEGQNVTLSCEQNLNHDAMYWYRQDPGQGLRLIYYSQIVNDFQKGDIAEGYSVSREKKESFPLTVTSAQKNPTAFYLCASSIDGGRETQYFGPGTRLLVL.

The chain is built from TRBV6-2 or TRBV6-3 and TRBJ1-1; D perhaps matches TRBD1 (6 bases). The V gene's germline CDR1 is MNHEY and CDR2 SVGEGT. CDR3 length: 14 residues. V was pared by 5 bases and J by 0 bases, with 10 bases between. Here the CDR3 reads CASSRNRVNTEAFF. In DNA form, the CDR3 reads TGTGCCAGCAGTCGAAACAGGGTGAACACTGAAGCTTTCTTT.

V gene TRBV6-5 combines with J gene TRBJ1-2; 8 bases map to TRBD1. The germline CDR1 and CDR2 sequences are MNHEY and SVGAGI. The CDR3 sequence is 13 residues long. After removal of 7 bases from V and 7 bases from J, the junction contained 8 bases not matched to a gene. CDR3 DNA sequence: TGTGCCAGCAAACAGGACAGGGAGGGTGGCTACACCTTC. Amino acid sequence: CASKQDREGGYTF.

This rearrangement joins TRBV6-5 to TRBJ1-6; D is undetermined. Trimming removed 2 bases at V and 11 bases at J, with 4 bases between. Germline V gene sequence: CDR1 MNHEY, CDR2 SVGAGI. The CDR3 extends over 11 amino acids. CDR3 amino acids: CASSYKAPLHF. CDR3 DNA sequence: TGTGCCAGCAGTTACAAGGCACCCCTCCACTTT.

V is TRBV27 and J is TRBJ1-1; 9 bases agree with TRBD1. The CDR3 covers 16 residues. From germline, CDR1 is MNHEY and CDR2 SMNVEV (reference sequence). Trimming took 6 bases from V and 6 from J; bases not matched to a gene: 14. CDR3 in DNA: TGTGCCAGCAGCCACCGACCGGGACAGGGATTGGCTGAAGCTTTCTTT. As protein: CASSHRPGQGLAEAFF.

The genes are TRBV28 and TRBJ1-5; tentative D call: TRBD1 (5 bases). The CDR3 has 19 amino acids. V was clipped by 2 bases and J by 0 bases, with 20 bases between them. Germline loops: CDR1 MDHEN, CDR2 SYDVKM. The DNA for the CDR3 is TGTGCCAGCAGTTTAGTGGTAGGGACCCTTCGATATAGCAATCAGCCCCAGCATTTT. Its translation is CASSLVVGTLRYSNQPQHF.